This entry lists 27 T cell receptor beta chains sequenced from one sample in a study of blood T cell repertoires in COVID-19. Produced via immunoSEQ multiplex PCR; TCRdb's table is partial and in-frame only. This sample has roughly 250,000 clones, with around 81% found just once. Input material: peripheral blood. Every receptor here comes from a man in his fifties with active or convalescent COVID-19.

The chain combines TRBV30 with TRBJ2-1; the match to TRBD2 covers 7 bases. Germline V CDR1 and CDR2: GTSNPN, SVGIG (reference sequence). Trimming cost V 0 bases and J 15 bases; bases outside gene matches: 14. The CDR3 length is 14 residues. The CDR3 sequence: CAWSVTVGGTSPFF. The CDR3 nucleotides are TGTGCCTGGAGTGTGACTGTCGGGGGGACGTCCCCGTTCTTC.

The chain is built from TRBV29-1 and TRBJ1-1; TRBD1 is a possible D gene (6 bases). The CDR3 consists of 11 residues. Germline CDR1 is SQVTM and CDR2 is ANQGSEA. This CDR3 reads CRGARGTEAFF. The CDR3, as DNA: TGCAGGGGGGCCCGCGGGACTGAAGCTTTCTTT. Supplemented by reference TRBV29-1 and TRBJ1-1, the full variable domain reads SAVISQKPSRDICQRGTSLTIQCQVDSQVTMMFWYRQQPGQSLTLIATANQGSEATYESGFVIDKFPISRPNLTFSTLTVSNMSPEDSSIYLCRGARGTEAFFGQGTRLTVV.

The gene calls are TRBV5-6 and TRBJ2-2, with D tentatively TRBD1 (6 bases). The ends were cut back, 1 base at V and 0 bases at J, with 10 bases in the middle. From germline, CDR1 is SGHDT and CDR2 YYEEEE. The CDR3 covers 16 residues. CDR3 sequence (DNA): TGTGCCAGCAGCTTGAGAGGACAGACGAACACCGGGGAGCTGTTTTTT. This sequence encodes CASSLRGQTNTGELFF.

The CDR3 DNA reads as TGTGCCAGTAGTATGATCCGACAGGGGGCAAAATCACCCCTCCACTTT. It specifies CASSMIRQGAKSPLHF. The rearrangement uses TRBV19 and TRBJ1-6; TRBD1 aligns across 10 bases. The CDR3 has 16 residues. The V gene's germline CDR1 is LNHDA and CDR2 SQIVND (reference sequence). V shed 3 bases, J shed 10 bases, and the junction held 9 bases outside the gene matches.

The chain joins TRBV5-1 to TRBJ2-6, with unresolved D. The CDR3 is 16 residues long. V was cut by 0 bases and J by 0 bases, with 7 bases left in between. Per the germline V gene, CDR1 is SGHRS and CDR2 is YFSETQ. CDR3 bases: TGCGCCAGCAGCTTGGGGCCCAACTCTGGGGCCAACGTCCTGACTTTC. As protein: CASSLGPNSGANVLTF.

The chain links TRBV28 to TRBJ2-2; TRBD2 is a possible D gene (6 bases). CDR1 is MDHEN, CDR2 SYDVKM, per germline. This CDR3 comprises 15 residues. The V end lost 2 bases, the J end lost 0 bases, and 7 bases lay between the germline ends. The CDR3 is CASSLRRANTGELFF. DNA for the CDR3: TGTGCCAGCAGTTTACGGAGGGCGAACACCGGGGAGCTGTTTTTT.

The chain combines TRBV6-5 with TRBJ1-1; the D is unclear. The CDR3 spans 14 residues. Germline V gene sequence: CDR1 MNHEY, CDR2 SVGAGI. V was pared by 4 bases and J by 5 bases, with 14 bases between. The CDR3 reads CASSSLGRRTEAFF. The CDR3 nucleotides read TGTGCCAGCAGTTCTTTAGGGAGGAGGACTGAAGCTTTCTTT.

This chain connects TRBV6-1 to TRBJ2-5; D perhaps matches TRBD2 (5 bases). CDR3 length: 17 residues. V lost 1 base and J 5 bases, leaving 20 bases between the germline ends. Germline CDR1 and CDR2: MNHNS and SASEGT. The CDR3 loop reads CASSEVGLVLGGETQYF. CDR3 DNA: TGTGCCAGCAGTGAAGTTGGGCTAGTCTTAGGCGGGGAGACCCAGTACTTC.

The chain carries TRBV9 and TRBJ2-5; no definite D call. Per germline, CDR1 SGDLS and CDR2 YYNGEE. Trimming took 1 base from V and 1 from J, leaving 11 bases between them. The CDR3 is 15 residues long. The CDR3 DNA is TGTGCCAGCAGCGTAACCGACTCGCCCCAAGAGACCCAGTACTTC. It specifies CASSVTDSPQETQYF. Filled out from reference TRBV9 and TRBJ2-5, the complete variable domain reads DSGVTQTPKHLITATGQRVTLRCSPRSGDLSVYWYQQSLDQGLQFLIQYYNGEERAKGNILERFSAQQFPDLHSELNLSSLELGDSALYFCASSVTDSPQETQYFGPGTRLLVL.

The chain joins TRBV6-1 to TRBJ1-3; D not resolved. The CDR3 runs 13 residues. Trimming stripped 2 bases from V and 7 bases from J, with 9 bases between. Germline V gene sequence: CDR1 MNHNS, CDR2 SASEGT. The CDR3 loop is CASSENIRNTIYF. In DNA form, the CDR3 reads TGTGCCAGCAGTGAAAATATCAGGAACACCATATATTTT.

The CDR3 nucleotides are TGTGCCAGCAGCTTAGAAGGATTTGCGGATGAGCAGTTCTTC. Its translation is CASSLEGFADEQFF. This chain connects TRBV7-6 to TRBJ2-1; D gene uncertain. V lost 1 base and J 8 bases, leaving 12 bases between the germline ends. CDR1 is SGHVS, CDR2 FNYEAQ, per germline. CDR3 length: 14 residues.

The chain employs TRBV2 and TRBJ1-1; 7 positions agree with TRBD1. J was trimmed by 3 bases and V by 4 bases; bases with no gene match: 5. The CDR3 contains 14 residues. CDR1 is SNHLY, CDR2 FYNNEI, per germline. The CDR3, as DNA: TGTGCCAGCAGTGGGGGGACAGCCCACACTGAAGCTTTCTTT. This codes for CASSGGTAHTEAFF.

This chain uses TRBV30 with TRBJ2-5; D is possibly TRBD1 (5 bases). Germline-derived CDR1 and CDR2 are GTSNPN and SVGIG (reference sequence). This CDR3 spans 14 amino acids. Trimming removed 1 base at V and 7 bases at J, with 16 bases between. In nucleotides, the CDR3 is TGTGCCTGGAGTGCCTCAGGGATCTCCGGGACCCAGTACTTC. This sequence encodes CAWSASGISGTQYF.

This clone was seen a single time. The rearrangement links TRBV7-2 to TRBJ2-7, with 10 bases matching TRBD2. V shed 1 base and J 2 bases; nucleotides not matched to a gene: 11. The CDR3 runs 18 residues. Germline V gene lookup returns CDR1 SGHTA and CDR2 FQGNSA. The CDR3 sequence is CASSLGRLAGALAYEQYF. As DNA, the CDR3 is TGTGCCAGCAGCTTAGGTCGCCTAGCGGGGGCTCTTGCCTACGAGCAGTACTTC.

Points on this clone: Other DNA sequences from this sample encode an identical CDR3 as well. The chain is built from TRBV12-3 or TRBV12-4 and TRBJ2-5; D ambiguous. The V end was cut by 3 bases, the J end by 5 bases, with 4 bases between. This CDR3 comprises 11 residues. The CDR3 bases are TGTGCCAGCAGTTTGCAGGAGACCCAGTACTTC. The encoded protein is CASSLQETQYF.

The chain combines TRBV5-1 with TRBJ2-2; TRBD2 matches at 7 bases. From germline, CDR1 is SGHRS and CDR2 YFSETQ. The V segment lost 3 bases and the J segment 2 bases; nucleotides outside the gene matches: 4. CDR3 size: 15 residues. In nucleotides, the CDR3 is TGCGCCAGCAGCTCACCGGGGGGAAACACCGGGGAGCTGTTTTTT. It specifies CASSSPGGNTGELFF.

The J gene is TRBJ2-7, the V gene TRBV7-9; no firm D call. CDR1 and CDR2 (germline): SEHNR, FQNEAQ (reference sequence). Trimming took off 4 bases at V and 6 bases at J, with 7 bases between the two ends. CDR3 length: 11 residues. In DNA, the CDR3 is TGTGCCAGCAGCTACTCGGGCGAGCAGTACTTC. Its protein is CASSYSGEQYF.

The V call is TRBV19, the J call TRBJ1-3; D may be TRBD1 (6 bases). This CDR3 comprises 14 residues. Germline V gives CDR1 LNHDA, CDR2 SQIVND (reference sequence). V was shortened by 3 bases and J by 4 bases, with 10 bases between the two germline ends. CDR3 amino acids: CASSITGQGNTIYF. DNA of the CDR3: TGTGCCAGTAGTATTACAGGGCAAGGAAACACCATATATTTT.

The genes are TRBV7-9 and TRBJ2-7; TRBD1 matches 11 bases. With 5 bases clipped from V and 3 bases from J, the junction kept 6 bases outside the gene matches. The CDR3 is made up of 15 amino acids. CDR1 and CDR2 from the germline V gene are SEHNR and FQNEAQ (reference sequence). The CDR3 region has the DNA TGTGCCAGCAGCCACCGGGACAGGGGGAGCTACGAGCAGTACTTC. Amino acids: CASSHRDRGSYEQYF.

The rearrangement uses TRBV7-8 and TRBJ1-5; D not certain. Trimming took 1 base from V and 5 from J, leaving 3 bases between them. CDR1 and CDR2 (germline): SGHVS, FQNEAQ. The CDR3 sequence is 12 residues long. CDR3 DNA sequence: TGTGCCAGCAGCTTAGTATATCAGCCCCAGCATTTT. This encodes CASSLVYQPQHF.

V usage is TRBV7-2 and J usage is TRBJ1-5; 10 positions match TRBD1. The trim removed 5 bases at V and 7 bases at J, leaving 5 bases unmatched. Germline CDR1 SGHTA, CDR2 FQGNSA. The CDR3 contains 14 residues. The DNA for the CDR3 is TGTGCCAGCAGCGCGACAGGGGGCCAGCAGCCCCAGCATTTT. Protein product: CASSATGGQQPQHF. Complete variable domain (other parts from reference TRBV7-2 and TRBJ1-5): GAGVSQSPSNKVTEKGKDVELRCDPISGHTALYWYRQSLGQGLEFLIYFQGNSAPDKSGLPSDRFSAERTGGSVSTLTIQRTQQEDSAVYLCASSATGGQQPQHFGDGTRLSIL.

The chain has TRBV18 and TRBJ1-6; tentatively, D is TRBD1 (5 bases). The CDR3 sequence is 15 residues long. Trimming took 3 bases from V and 1 from J, leaving 7 bases between them. The V gene's germline CDR1 is KGHSH and CDR2 LQKENI. The CDR3 here is CASSPGGSYNSPLHF. The CDR3 region has the DNA TGTGCCAGCTCACCTGGGGGGTCCTATAATTCACCCCTCCACTTT. The entire variable domain, with the rest obtained from reference TRBV18 and TRBJ1-6, is as follows: NAGVMQNPRHLVRRRGQEARLRCSPMKGHSHVYWYRQLPEEGLKFMVYLQKENIIDESGMPKERFSAEFPKEGPSILRIQQVVRGDSAAYFCASSPGGSYNSPLHFGNGTRLTVT.

The chain has TRBV27 and TRBJ2-1; D call uncertain. V lost 7 bases, J lost 2 bases, and 15 bases lay in between. Germline V lookup: CDR1 MNHEY, CDR2 SMNVEV (reference sequence). CDR3 size: 15 residues. The CDR3 loop is CASTQSPLTYNEQFF. The CDR3 DNA reads as TGTGCCAGCACCCAAAGTCCACTCACCTACAATGAGCAGTTCTTC.

This chain uses TRBV30 with TRBJ2-7, with 7 positions matching TRBD2. The CDR3 contains 14 residues. Trimming cost V 2 bases and J 3 bases; bases outside gene matches: 7. Per germline, CDR1 GTSNPN and CDR2 SVGIG (reference sequence). For the CDR3, the DNA is TGTGCCTGGAGTACGGGGGGTGGGAACTACGAGCAGTACTTC. This sequence encodes CAWSTGGGNYEQYF.

The CDR3: CASSLVTGGQETQYF. The CDR3 DNA is TGTGCCAGCAGCTTGGTAACGGGGGGGCAAGAGACCCAGTACTTC. V gene TRBV5-4 combines with J gene TRBJ2-5; TRBD2 matches 8 bases. Germline loops: CDR1 SGHNT, CDR2 YYREEE (reference sequence). Trimming at V came to 0 bases and at J to 2 bases, leaving 3 bases not matched to a gene. This CDR3 region has 15 residues.

This clone was seen a handful of times. The chain is built from TRBV6-6 and TRBJ2-7; TRBD2 matches 7 bases. The CDR3 is 15 amino acids. J was trimmed by 0 bases and V by 0 bases; bases with no gene match: 2. Germline-derived CDR1 and CDR2 are MNHNY and SVGAGI (reference sequence). The CDR3 DNA is TGTGCCAGCAGTTACTCGGGGGGGGGCTCCTACGAGCAGTACTTC. Residues: CASSYSGGGSYEQYF.

This clone was picked up a small number of times. For the CDR3, the DNA is TGTGCCAGCTCCCCCCTTGGGAGCGCCCCTTACGAGCAGTACTTC. This gives the protein CASSPLGSAPYEQYF. V is TRBV18 and J is TRBJ2-7, with D possibly being TRBD2 (5 bases). The CDR3 covers 15 residues. CDR1 and CDR2 (germline): KGHSH, LQKENI. The ends were cut back, 6 bases at V and 4 bases at J, with 19 bases in the middle.